This T cell receptor beta chain was observed in a study of T-cell reconstitution after alpha-beta-depleted transplantation in children. A TCRbeta library incorporating unique molecular identifiers was prepared. TCRdb used MiXCR to reprocess the PCR reads, holding one entry per CDR3 protein. The sample records roughly 200,000 distinct CDR3 sequences, around 9.9% being singletons. Germline assignment: CDR1 SGHTA and CDR2 FQGNSA. The CDR3 has 16 residues. V trimming: 3 bases; J trimming: 6 bases; junction bases outside the gene matches: 13. In this sample, this clonotype turned up many times. Source: PBMCs, taken before TCRalphabeta/CD19-depleted stem cell transplant. V usage is TRBV7-2 and J usage is TRBJ2-7; 8 nucleotides align to TRBD2. The clonotype comes from a child under two years old with acute myeloid leukemia, due to receive a stem cell transplant. For the CDR3, the DNA is TGTGCCAGCAGCTTGTGGCGCCGGGAGGGCCGATCCGAGCAGTACTTC. Encoded protein: CASSLWRREGRSEQYF.